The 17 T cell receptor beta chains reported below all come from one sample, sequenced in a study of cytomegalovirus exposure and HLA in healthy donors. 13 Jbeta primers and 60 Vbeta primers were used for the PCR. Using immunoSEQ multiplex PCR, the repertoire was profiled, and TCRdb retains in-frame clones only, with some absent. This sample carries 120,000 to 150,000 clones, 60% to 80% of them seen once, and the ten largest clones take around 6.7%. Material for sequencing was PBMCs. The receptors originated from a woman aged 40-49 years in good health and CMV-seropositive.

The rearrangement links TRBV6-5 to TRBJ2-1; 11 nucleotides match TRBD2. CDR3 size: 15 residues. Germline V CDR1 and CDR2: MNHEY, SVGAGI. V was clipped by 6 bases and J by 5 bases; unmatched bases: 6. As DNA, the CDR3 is TGTGCCAGCAGGCCGGGACTAGCGGTTAACAATGAGCAGTTCTTC. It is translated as CASRPGLAVNNEQFF.

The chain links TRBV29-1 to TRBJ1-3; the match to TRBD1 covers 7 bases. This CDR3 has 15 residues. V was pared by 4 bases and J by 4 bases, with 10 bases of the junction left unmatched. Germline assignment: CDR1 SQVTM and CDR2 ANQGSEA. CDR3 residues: CSVGESTGPGNTIYF. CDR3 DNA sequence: TGCAGCGTTGGGGAATCGACAGGGCCCGGAAACACCATATATTTT.

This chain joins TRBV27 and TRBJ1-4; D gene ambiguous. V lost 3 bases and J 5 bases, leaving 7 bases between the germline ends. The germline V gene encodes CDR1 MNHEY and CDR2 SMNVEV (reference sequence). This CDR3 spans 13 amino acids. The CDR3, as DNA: TGTGCCAGCAGTTTGGGCATCAATGAAAAACTGTTTTTT. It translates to CASSLGINEKLFF.

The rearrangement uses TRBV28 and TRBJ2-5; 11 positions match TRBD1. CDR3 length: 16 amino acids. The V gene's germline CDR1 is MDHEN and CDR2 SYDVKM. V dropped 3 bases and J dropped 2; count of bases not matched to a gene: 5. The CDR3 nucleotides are TGTGCCAGCAGTTTCTTCGGGACAGGGGGTCAAGAGACCCAGTACTTC. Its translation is CASSFFGTGGQETQYF. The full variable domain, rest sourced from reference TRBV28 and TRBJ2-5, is DVKVTQSSRYLVKRTGEKVFLECVQDMDHENMFWYRQDPGLGLRLIYFSYDVKMKEKGDIPEGYSVSREKKERFSLILESASTNQTSMYLCASSFFGTGGQETQYFGPGTRLLVL.

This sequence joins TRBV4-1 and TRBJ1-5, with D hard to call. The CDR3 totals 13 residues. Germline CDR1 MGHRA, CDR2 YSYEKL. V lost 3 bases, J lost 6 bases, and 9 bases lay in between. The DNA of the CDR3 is TGCGCCAGCAGCCAGACCTCGGGTCAGCCCCAGCATTTT. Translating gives CASSQTSGQPQHF.

CDR3 loop: CASSIFPGTTNTGELFF. The CDR3 coding sequence is TGTGCCAGTAGTATTTTCCCTGGGACAACGAACACCGGGGAGCTGTTTTTT. V gene TRBV19 combines with J gene TRBJ2-2; D perhaps matches TRBD1 (6 bases). CDR1 LNHDA and CDR2 SQIVND come from the germline V gene (reference sequence). V dropped 3 bases and J dropped 0 bases, with 14 bases sitting between them. CDR3 size: 17 residues.

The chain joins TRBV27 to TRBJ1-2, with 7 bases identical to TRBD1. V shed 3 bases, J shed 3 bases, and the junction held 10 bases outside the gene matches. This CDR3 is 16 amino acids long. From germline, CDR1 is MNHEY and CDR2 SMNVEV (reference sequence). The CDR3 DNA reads TGTGCCAGCAGTTTGAGGAGGGGGCGTGGTGACTATGGCTACACCTTC. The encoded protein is CASSLRRGRGDYGYTF.

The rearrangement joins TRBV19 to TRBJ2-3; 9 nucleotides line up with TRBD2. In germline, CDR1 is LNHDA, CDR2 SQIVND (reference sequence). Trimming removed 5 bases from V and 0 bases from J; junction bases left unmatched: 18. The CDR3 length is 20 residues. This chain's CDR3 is CASSVGRAGGSPFSTDTQYF. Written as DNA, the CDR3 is TGTGCCAGTAGTGTCGGGCGAGCGGGGGGTTCCCCTTTTAGCACAGATACGCAGTATTTT.

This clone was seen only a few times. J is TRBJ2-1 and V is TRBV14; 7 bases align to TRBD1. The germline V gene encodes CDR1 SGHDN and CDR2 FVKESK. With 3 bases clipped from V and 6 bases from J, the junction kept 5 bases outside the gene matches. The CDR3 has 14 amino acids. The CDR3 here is CASSHLDRANEQFF. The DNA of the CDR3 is TGTGCCAGCAGCCATTTAGACAGGGCCAATGAGCAGTTCTTC. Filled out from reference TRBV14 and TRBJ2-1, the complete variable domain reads EAGVTQFPSHSVIEKGQTVTLRCDPISGHDNLYWYRRVMGKEIKFLLHFVKESKQDESGMPNNRFLAERTGGTYSTLKVQPAELEDSGVYFCASSHLDRANEQFFGPGTRLTVL.

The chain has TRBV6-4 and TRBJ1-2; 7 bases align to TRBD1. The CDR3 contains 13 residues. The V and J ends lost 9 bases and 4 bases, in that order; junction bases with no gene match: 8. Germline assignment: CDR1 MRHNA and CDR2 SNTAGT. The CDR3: CARKSGGFYGYTF. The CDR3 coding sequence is TGTGCCAGAAAGTCAGGGGGATTCTATGGCTACACCTTC.

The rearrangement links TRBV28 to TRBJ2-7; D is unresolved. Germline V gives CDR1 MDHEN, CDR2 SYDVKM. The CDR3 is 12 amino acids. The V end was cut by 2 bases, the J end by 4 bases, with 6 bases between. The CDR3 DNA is TGTGCCAGCAGTTTACTGAGATACGAGCAGTACTTC. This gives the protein CASSLLRYEQYF.

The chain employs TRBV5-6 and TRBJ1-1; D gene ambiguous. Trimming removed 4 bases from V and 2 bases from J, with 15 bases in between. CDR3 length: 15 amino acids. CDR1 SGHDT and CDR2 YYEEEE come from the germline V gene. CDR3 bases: TGTGCCAGCAGCCTACCTACGAGGCGTAACACTGAAGCTTTCTTT. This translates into CASSLPTRRNTEAFF.

The CDR3 here is CASSRDRDEQYF. The CDR3 region has the DNA TGTGCCAGCAGCCGGGACAGGGACGAGCAGTACTTC. The chain has TRBV11-3 and TRBJ2-7; 9 bases align to TRBD1. Germline assignment: CDR1 SGHNT and CDR2 YENEEA. CDR3 length equals 12 residues. V lost 5 bases, J lost 5 bases, and 1 base stayed unmatched.

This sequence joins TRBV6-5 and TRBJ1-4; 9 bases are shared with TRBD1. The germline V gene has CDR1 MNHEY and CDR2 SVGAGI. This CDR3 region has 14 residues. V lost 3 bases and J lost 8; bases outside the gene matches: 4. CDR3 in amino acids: CASSYGTGNEKLFF. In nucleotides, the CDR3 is TGTGCCAGCAGTTATGGGACAGGGAACGAAAAACTGTTTTTT.

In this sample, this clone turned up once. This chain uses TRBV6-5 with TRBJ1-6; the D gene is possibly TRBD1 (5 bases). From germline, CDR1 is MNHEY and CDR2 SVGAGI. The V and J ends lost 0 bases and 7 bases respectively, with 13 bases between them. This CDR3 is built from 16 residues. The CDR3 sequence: CASSYSPGGGNSPLHF. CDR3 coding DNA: TGTGCCAGCAGTTACTCGCCGGGGGGAGGAAATTCACCCCTCCACTTT.

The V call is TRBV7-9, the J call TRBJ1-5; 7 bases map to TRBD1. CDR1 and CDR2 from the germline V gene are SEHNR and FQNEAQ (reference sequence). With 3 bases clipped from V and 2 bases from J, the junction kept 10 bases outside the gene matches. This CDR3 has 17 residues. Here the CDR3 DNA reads TGTGCCAGCAGCTTCGCCGGCCGAGGGGGCGGCAATCAGCCCCAGCATTTT. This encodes CASSFAGRGGGNQPQHF. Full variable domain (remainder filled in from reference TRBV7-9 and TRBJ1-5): DTGVSQNPRHKITKRGQNVTFRCDPISEHNRLYWYRQTLGQGPEFLTYFQNEAQLEKSRLLSDRFSAERPKGSFSTLEIQRTEQGDSAMYLCASSFAGRGGGNQPQHFGDGTRLSIL.

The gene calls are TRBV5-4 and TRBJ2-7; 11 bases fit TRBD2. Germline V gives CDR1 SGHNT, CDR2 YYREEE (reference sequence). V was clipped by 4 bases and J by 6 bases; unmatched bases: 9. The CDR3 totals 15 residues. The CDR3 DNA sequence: TGTGCCAGCAGCCTAGCGGGACTAGCGGCTAGCGAGCAGTACTTC. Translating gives CASSLAGLAASEQYF. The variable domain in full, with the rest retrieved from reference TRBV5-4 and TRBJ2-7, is ETGVTQSPTHLIKTRGQQVTLRCSSQSGHNTVSWYQQALGQGPQFIFQYYREEENGRGNFPPRFSGLQFPNYSSELNVNALELDDSALYLCASSLAGLAASEQYFGPGTRLTVT.